Shown below are 15 T cell receptor beta chains from a single sample sequenced in a study of shared clonotypes between healthy human individuals. Assay: immunoSEQ multiplex PCR; the TCRdb copy retains only in-frame clones and omits some. The sample consists of about 1.5 million clones, 95% to 99% of them appearing once. Sequenced material: naive CD4+ T cells sorted from blood. The subset denotes: CD45RA+ positively selected. The receptors originated from a man aged 25 to 40 in good health.

The table lists this clone with a count of one. This chain joins TRBV2 and TRBJ1-1; 8 positions agree with TRBD1. Germline-derived CDR1 and CDR2 are SNHLY and FYNNEI. J lost 1 base, V lost 5 bases, and 6 bases had no gene match. This CDR3 has 15 amino acids. The CDR3 DNA reads as TGTGCCAGCAGTTCGGACAGGGTGAAGAACACTGAAGCTTTCTTT. This sequence encodes CASSSDRVKNTEAFF.

This clone was picked up one time. The chain links TRBV5-6 to TRBJ2-3; 7 nucleotides line up with TRBD2. Looked up from germline, CDR1 is SGHDT and CDR2 is YYEEEE. The CDR3 runs to 16 residues. The J segment lost 4 bases and the V segment lost 4 bases, leaving 12 bases of the junction unmatched. In nucleotides, the CDR3 is TGTGCCAGCAGCGGGTTTCCAGCGGGAATATCAGATACGCAGTATTTT. This encodes CASSGFPAGISDTQYF.

The chain employs TRBV25-1 and TRBJ2-2, with D perhaps TRBD2 (6 bases). The CDR3 length is 16 residues. Trimming removed 4 bases from V and 3 bases from J, with 15 bases in between. CDR1 and CDR2 from the germline V gene are MGHDK and SYGVNS. The CDR3 DNA is TGTGCCAGCAGTGCTCTTGTTAGCGGATACACCGGGGAGCTGTTTTTT. It codes for CASSALVSGYTGELFF.

Note on this clone: This specimen includes other DNA sequences encoding the same CDR3. The chain uses TRBV11-2 and TRBJ2-7; D uncertain. Looked up from germline, CDR1 is SGHAT and CDR2 is FQNNGV. The CDR3 is 11 residues long. V was pared by 6 bases and J by 1 base, with 4 bases between. CDR3 sequence reads: CASSPSYEQYF. The CDR3 DNA is TGTGCCAGCAGTCCGTCCTACGAGCAGTACTTC.

J is TRBJ2-1 and V is TRBV15, with D tentatively TRBD1 (6 bases). Trimming took 6 bases from V and 3 from J, leaving 15 bases between them. The germline gives CDR1 LNHNV, CDR2 YYDKDF (reference sequence). The CDR3 runs to 15 residues. This CDR3 is CATRGGQRLYNEQFF. The CDR3 nucleotides are TGTGCCACCAGGGGTGGACAGCGACTCTACAATGAGCAGTTCTTC. Together with reference TRBV15 and TRBJ2-1, the CDR3 gives the full variable domain: DAMVIQNPRYQVTQFGKPVTLSCSQTLNHNVMYWYQQKSSQAPKLLFHYYDKDFNNEADTPDNFQSRRPNTSFCFLDIRSPGLGDTAMYLCATRGGQRLYNEQFFGPGTRLTVL.

V and J are TRBV7-2 and TRBJ2-7; 8 bases align to TRBD1. This CDR3 has 13 residues. CDR1 and CDR2 (germline): SGHTA, FQGNSA. J lost 5 bases, V lost 6 bases, and 6 bases had no gene match. The CDR3 loop reads CASSRDRHHEQYF. The CDR3 bases are TGTGCCAGCAGTAGGGACAGGCACCACGAGCAGTACTTC.

This chain uses TRBV11-2 with TRBJ1-1, with unresolved D. V lost 1 base and J lost 8, with 8 bases in between. The CDR3 contains 12 residues. Germline V gene sequence: CDR1 SGHAT, CDR2 FQNNGV. CDR3 in DNA: TGTGCCAGCAGCTTAGGAAGAGTAGAAGCTTTCTTT. It yields the protein CASSLGRVEAFF. The full variable domain, with the rest looked up from reference TRBV11-2 and TRBJ1-1, is EAGVAQSPRYKIIEKRQSVAFWCNPISGHATLYWYQQILGQGPKLLIQFQNNGVVDDSQLPKDRFSAERLKGVDSTLKIQPAKLEDSAVYLCASSLGRVEAFFGQGTRLTVV.

The gene calls are TRBV5-5 and TRBJ2-5; unclear D gene. V was cut by 3 bases and J by 4 bases, with 13 bases left in between. The CDR3 covers 14 residues. Germline values: CDR1 SGHKS, CDR2 YYEKEE (reference sequence). CDR3 in amino acids: CASSSDPSLETQYF. CDR3 DNA sequence: TGTGCCAGCAGCTCGGACCCCTCCTTAGAGACCCAGTACTTC. The full variable domain, with the rest looked up from reference TRBV5-5 and TRBJ2-5, is DAGVTQSPTHLIKTRGQQVTLRCSPISGHKSVSWYQQVLGQGPQFIFQYYEKEERGRGNFPDRFSARQFPNYSSELNVNALLLGDSALYLCASSSDPSLETQYFGPGTRLLVL.

This sequence joins TRBV11-2 and TRBJ2-1, with 7 bases matching TRBD2. This CDR3 is built from 15 residues. With V trimmed by 5 bases and J by 6 bases, 10 bases remained unmatched. Germline assignment: CDR1 SGHAT and CDR2 FQNNGV. CDR3 amino acids: CASSLLLAEFNEQFF. The CDR3 DNA follows: TGTGCCAGCAGCCTACTGCTAGCGGAGTTCAATGAGCAGTTCTTC.

In the case of this clone: This sample includes further DNA sequences coding for the same CDR3. This sequence joins TRBV20-1 and TRBJ2-7, with TRBD1 matching 7 bases. J gave up 4 bases and V 6 bases, and 3 bases lay outside the gene matches. The CDR3 loop spans 11 amino acids. Germline CDR1 DFQATT, CDR2 SNEGSKA (reference sequence). In DNA form, the CDR3 reads TGCAGTGCGAGGGACAGTTACGAGCAGTACTTC. This encodes CSARDSYEQYF.

V is TRBV15 and J is TRBJ2-1; the D is unclear. CDR1 and CDR2 from the germline V gene are LNHNV and YYDKDF (reference sequence). The CDR3 spans 16 residues. V shed 2 bases and J shed 2 bases, with 13 bases lying between them. The DNA of the CDR3 is TGTGCCACCAGCAGACCCCGACTGGGGACCTACAATGAGCAGTTCTTC. Its translation: CATSRPRLGTYNEQFF.

The gene calls are TRBV5-4 and TRBJ1-3; possibly TRBD1 for D (5 bases). V shed 2 bases and J shed 4 bases, with 10 bases lying between them. The CDR3 spans 14 residues. The V gene's germline CDR1 is SGHNT and CDR2 YYREEE (reference sequence). The CDR3 protein is CASSFMAGGNTIYF. CDR3 bases: TGTGCCAGCAGCTTTATGGCAGGGGGAAACACCATATATTTT.

V is TRBV5-1 and J is TRBJ2-5, with D perhaps matching TRBD1 (6 bases). The V gene's germline CDR1 is SGHRS and CDR2 YFSETQ. V was shortened by 4 bases and J by 5 bases, with 12 bases between the two germline ends. This CDR3 has 13 residues. The DNA of the CDR3 is TGCGCCAGCAGCATAGGACAGCGTGAGACCCAGTACTTC. Translated, it gives CASSIGQRETQYF.

The chain carries TRBV29-1 and TRBJ2-5; 10 nucleotides match TRBD1. The CDR3 loop spans 13 amino acids. V was clipped by 7 bases and J by 5 bases; unmatched bases: 7. Germline V gene sequence: CDR1 SQVTM, CDR2 ANQGSEA. CDR3 loop: CSAGQGGMETQYF. CDR3 DNA sequence: TGCAGCGCTGGACAGGGGGGGATGGAGACCCAGTACTTC.

The chain recombines TRBV7-8 with TRBJ1-2; D not resolved. Trimming stripped 5 bases from V and 3 bases from J, with 13 bases between. Germline V gene lookup returns CDR1 SGHVS and CDR2 FQNEAQ. The length of the CDR3 is 14 residues. CDR3 coding DNA: TGTGCCAGCAGCACCAGTGAGTCTGACTATGGCTACACCTTC. Protein product: CASSTSESDYGYTF.